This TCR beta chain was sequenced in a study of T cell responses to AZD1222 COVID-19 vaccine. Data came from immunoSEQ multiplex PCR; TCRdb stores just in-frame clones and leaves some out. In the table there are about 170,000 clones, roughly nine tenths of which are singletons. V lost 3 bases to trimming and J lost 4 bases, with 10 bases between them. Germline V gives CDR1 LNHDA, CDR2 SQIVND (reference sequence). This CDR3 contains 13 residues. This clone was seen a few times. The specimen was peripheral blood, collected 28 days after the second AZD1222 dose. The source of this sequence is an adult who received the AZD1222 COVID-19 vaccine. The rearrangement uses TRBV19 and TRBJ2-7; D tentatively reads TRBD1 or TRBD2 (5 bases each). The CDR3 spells CASSIRESYEQYF. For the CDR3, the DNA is TGTGCCAGTAGTATCAGGGAGTCTTACGAGCAGTACTTC.